Sequencing of this TCR beta chain was carried out in a study of shared clonotypes between healthy human individuals. Overall study: Plates per donor: three CD4 naive, three CD4 memory, two CD8 naive, one CD8 memory. Regarding the study as a whole: Rarefaction indicated that sorted-subset sequencing remained incomplete although depth was large.

Produced via immunoSEQ multiplex PCR; TCRdb's table is partial and in-frame only. The sample includes roughly 2,000,000 clones, just under 95% of them seen just once. CD45RO negativity and positive selection for CCR7 defined naive CD8 cells, a population that excluded terminally differentiated effector memory CD45RA+ cells. Note on this clone: Its cognate antigen is unknown.

Germline-derived CDR1 and CDR2 are SEHNR and FQNEAQ (reference sequence). CDR3 length: 16 residues. Trimming removed 6 bases from V and 4 bases from J, with 21 bases in between. J is TRBJ2-5 and V is TRBV7-9; D unresolved. The TCR was taken from a young man in good health. The specimen sequenced was naive CD8+ T cells sorted from blood. DNA for the CDR3: TGTGCCAGCAGTTATCTAATCCAAGGGCCCCCAGAGACCCAGTACTTC. Residues: CASSYLIQGPPETQYF. The full variable domain, completed using reference TRBV7-9 and TRBJ2-5, is DTGVSQNPRHKITKRGQNVTFRCDPISEHNRLYWYRQTLGQGPEFLTYFQNEAQLEKSRLLSDRFSAERPKGSFSTLEIQRTEQGDSAMYLCASSYLIQGPPETQYFGPGTRLLVL.